This TCR beta chain was sequenced during a study of glioma-infiltrating T cells (dated by TCRdb to the mid-2010s). Context from the whole study: The low-grade gliomas were WHO grade II oligodendrogliomas or astrocytomas, while the glioblastomas were WHO grade IV tumors sampled at initial diagnosis rather than at recurrent diagnosis. Before surgery, glioma patients were given dexamethasone for six or fewer days. The study sequenced TCR alpha- and beta-chain repertoires from glioma tissue, from non-neoplastic brain tissue and from matched peripheral blood mononuclear cells. Blood libraries targeted about 4- to 11-fold sequencing coverage of about 920,000 peripheral T cells. Three low-grade glioma patients, several primary glioblastoma patients, and three non-glioma patients who contributed non-neoplastic brain tissue made up the paired cohort. Each tissue-infiltrating repertoire was compared with the same patient's peripheral blood repertoire to measure divergence between tissue and blood T-cell populations. Findings and caveats that apply to the study as a whole: Group comparisons rested on small numbers: three non-neoplastic, three low-grade glioma and eight glioblastoma patients. VJ-independent divergence between tissue and blood was lower than expected in non-neoplastic patients but higher than expected in all gliomas, particularly low-grade gliomas. Patients with low tissue-blood divergence were marked by a signature set of shared blood CDR3 motifs, and that set was depleted in highly divergent patients. Very few CDR3 sequences were shared between tissue and blood, attributed to high CDR3 diversity and limited sampling.

About this clonotype: Its antigen has not been determined. No quality values exist for individual bases; no much larger clone is one base distant.

The CDR3 has 13 amino acids, counting the end cysteine and phenylalanine. Only CDR3 DNA is held: 39 bases, read in frame from base 1. V loses 6 bases, J loses 5 bases, and the germline ends lie 13 bases apart. CDR1 is given as SNHLY and CDR2 as FYNNEI, both from the germline V gene. TCR alpha and beta CDR3 regions were amplified with the iRepertoire nested amplicon-rescue multiplex PCR (arm-PCR) platform from RNA. One-step reverse transcription and amplification used about 95-400 ng of tissue mRNA or PBMC total RNA as input. Following bead purification, Illumina adapters were added through a secondary multiplex PCR, and the libraries were then gel-purified between 200 and 400 bp. The libraries contained internal 6-nucleotide barcodes that were used for demultiplexing. Libraries were sequenced on an Illumina MiSeq with 2x220 or 2x250 nucleotide paired-end reads. In the source study's methods: Paired reads were merged using FLASH 1.2.11 and aligned with BWA-MEM to the GRCh37 human genome, and TRA and TRB reads were then extracted. V and J assignment used an IMGT-derived reference of cassette sequences and CDR3 motifs that included pseudogenes. Reads were translated in three frames, and productive CDR3s were defined by a C…FGXG motif without stop codons. A clonotype was defined as a unique combination of a V-J cassette pair and a CDR3 amino acid sequence. Filtering of reads was based on Hamming distance, with the threshold set by the sequence error rate of each sample in mapped regions. TCRdb reprocessed the public reads (quality trimming at Q25 with fastp, clone calling with MiXCR) and kept in-frame beta chains. Each CDR3 protein appears once, grouped with its most common genes and DNA. What appears here as the V and J calls and clone size reflects TCRdb's work, not the paper's. The sample table shows 300,000 to 400,000 distinct CDR3 sequences, and roughly two fifths are seen once. Of the sample, around 12% is held by the ten largest clones.

Immediately after resection, surgical brain or tumor specimens were cryofrozen in liquid nitrogen, with peripheral blood cells collected concurrently. Source material: glioma tissue, nonneoplastic brain tissue, or PBMCs (not recorded which). The origin of this receptor is a human donor with low-grade glioma or glioblastoma, undergoing nonglioma brain surgery, or in good health (not recorded which). The receptor chain draws on TRBV2 and TRBJ2-5, with the D call tentatively TRBD1 or TRBD2, each fitting 5 bases. The sequenced DNA is TGTGCCAGCAGGGTCGGGGCAGGGGAGACCCAGTACTTC. It is translated as CASRVGAGETQYF.